Sequencing of this T cell receptor beta chain was carried out in a study of T-cell memory formation after mild COVID-19. Looking at the study overall: Clusters of TCRs were largely donor specific. Points from the study as a whole: Detection of some responders pre-infection suggested pre-existing cross-reactive memory T cells participated.

TCRdb recomputed calls from the 5' RACE reads with MiXCR, one row per CDR3 protein. Altogether some 440,000 distinct CDR3 sequences are present, about 23% being singletons, with the ten largest covering about an eighth. The V gene's germline CDR1 is SEHNR and CDR2 FQNEAQ (reference sequence). The CDR3 length is 13 residues. V dropped 2 bases and J dropped 7 bases, with 11 bases sitting between them. To note about this clonotype: The antigen is not known.

Sequencing was performed on PBMCs or a T cell subset sorted from them (not recorded which). The TCR was taken from an adult woman who had mild COVID-19 (a few samples of this study predate the infection). Cell type and time point are not known. This sequence joins TRBV7-9 and TRBJ1-1; a weak D match, TRBD1 (5 bases). CDR3 sequence: CASSLRTLGEAFF. CDR3 DNA: TGTGCCAGCAGCTTACGGACACTCGGTGAAGCTTTCTTT.